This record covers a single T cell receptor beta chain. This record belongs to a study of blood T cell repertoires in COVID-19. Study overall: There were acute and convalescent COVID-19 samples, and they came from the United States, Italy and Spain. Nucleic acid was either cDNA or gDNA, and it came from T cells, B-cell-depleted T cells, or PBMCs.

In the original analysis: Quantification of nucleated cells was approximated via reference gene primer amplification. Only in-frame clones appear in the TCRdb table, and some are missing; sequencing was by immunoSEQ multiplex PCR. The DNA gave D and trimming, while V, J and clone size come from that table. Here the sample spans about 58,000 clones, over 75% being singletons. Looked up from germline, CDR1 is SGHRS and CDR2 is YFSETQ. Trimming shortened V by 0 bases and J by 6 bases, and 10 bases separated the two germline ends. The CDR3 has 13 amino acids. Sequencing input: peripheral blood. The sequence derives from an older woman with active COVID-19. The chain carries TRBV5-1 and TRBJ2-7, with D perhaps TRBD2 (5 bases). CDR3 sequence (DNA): TGCGCCAGCAGCTTGGCGGGAAGCCCCGAGCAGTACTTC. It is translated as CASSLAGSPEQYF. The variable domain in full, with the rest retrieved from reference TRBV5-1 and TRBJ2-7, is KAGVTQTPRYLIKTRGQQVTLSCSPISGHRSVSWYQQTPGQGLQFLFEYFSETQRNKGNFPGRFSGRQFSNSRSEMNVSTLELGDSALYLCASSLAGSPEQYFGPGTRLTVT.